Below are 20 T cell receptor beta chains sequenced from a single sample in a study of cytomegalovirus exposure and HLA in healthy donors. It was with 60 Vbeta and 13 Jbeta primers that the PCR ran. Sequenced by immunoSEQ multiplex PCR; TCRdb stores in-frame clones only, minus some. The sample lists about 150,000 clones; 76% were seen once. The specimen sequenced was PBMCs. These receptors all stem from a woman aged 40 to 50 in good health and CMV-seronegative.

This chain joins TRBV19 and TRBJ2-7; 11 positions agree with TRBD2. CDR1 is LNHDA and CDR2 is SQIVND in the germline V gene (reference sequence). CDR3 size: 17 residues. Trimming removed 5 bases from V and 0 bases from J; junction bases left unmatched: 9. The CDR3 DNA reads TGTGCCAGTAGTCTTCCTTGGACTAGCGGGTCCTCCTACGAGCAGTACTTC. Protein sequence: CASSLPWTSGSSYEQYF.

Only a few counts were recorded for this clone. This chain uses TRBV9 with TRBJ2-7, with TRBD1 matching 8 bases. Germline values: CDR1 SGDLS, CDR2 YYNGEE. The CDR3 runs to 15 residues. The V segment lost 1 base and the J segment 2 bases; nucleotides outside the gene matches: 5. The CDR3 nucleotides read TGTGCCAGCAGCGTATCCCCAGGGGGCGCCTACGAGCAGTACTTC. The encoded protein is CASSVSPGGAYEQYF.

This clone was found once. The J gene is TRBJ2-3, the V gene TRBV4-1, with TRBD1 identical over 7 bases. CDR1 and CDR2 from the germline V gene are MGHRA and YSYEKL. The CDR3 is 15 residues long. V trimming: 0 bases; J trimming: 9 bases; junction bases outside the gene matches: 9. This chain's CDR3 is CASSQDLGGPRTQYF. CDR3 DNA: TGCGCCAGCAGCCAAGACTTAGGGGGCCCCCGGACGCAGTATTTT.

V usage is TRBV11-2 and J usage is TRBJ2-7; maybe TRBD1 (6 bases). Trimming left V 6 bases short and J 5 bases short, with 20 bases between. Germline V gives CDR1 SGHAT, CDR2 FQNNGV. The CDR3 contains 15 residues. In DNA form, the CDR3 reads TGTGCCAGCAGACAAACCATGGGACAAAGGAACGAGCAGTACTTC. Amino acid sequence: CASRQTMGQRNEQYF.

The J gene is TRBJ1-5, the V gene TRBV19, with D maybe TRBD1 (6 bases). The V end lost 8 bases, the J end lost 1 base, and 18 bases lay between the germline ends. Germline CDR1 is LNHDA and CDR2 is SQIVND (reference sequence). The CDR3 length is 16 residues. The CDR3 sequence is CASSGAAGGSNQPQHF. As DNA, the CDR3 is TGTGCCAGTTCGGGGGCCGCGGGGGGGAGCAATCAGCCCCAGCATTTT.

CDR3 coding DNA: TGTGCCAGCAGTCCCCAGGACAGGGGGCAAGAGACCCAGTACTTC. It translates to CASSPQDRGQETQYF. The chain carries TRBV6-5 and TRBJ2-5; 10 bases fit TRBD1. Germline trimming cut 5 bases from V and 2 bases from J; bases unmatched to any gene: 5. The germline CDR1 and CDR2 sequences are MNHEY and SVGAGI. The CDR3 consists of 15 residues.

The CDR3 reads CASSELGTGFYEQFF. The CDR3 bases are TGTGCCAGCAGTGAATTAGGGACAGGGTTTTATGAGCAGTTCTTC. V is TRBV25-1 and J is TRBJ2-1, with 9 bases matching TRBD1. Per germline, CDR1 MGHDK and CDR2 SYGVNS. V dropped 1 base and J dropped 8; count of bases not matched to a gene: 6. This CDR3 has 15 residues. The variable domain in full, completed from reference TRBV25-1 and TRBJ2-1, reads EADIYQTPRYLVIGTGKKITLECSQTMGHDKMYWYQQDPGMELHLIHYSYGVNSTEKGDLSSESTVSRIRTEHFPLTLESARPSHTSQYLCASSELGTGFYEQFFGPGTRLTVL.

In DNA form, the CDR3 reads TGTGCCAGCAGCTTAGCCCTGACAGGGATCCTTAACCACGAGCAGTACTTC. As protein: CASSLALTGILNHEQYF. The gene calls are TRBV11-2 and TRBJ2-7, with TRBD1 identical over 7 bases. The CDR3 has 17 amino acids. Germline trimming cut 1 base from V and 5 bases from J; bases unmatched to any gene: 14. Germline CDR1 and CDR2: SGHAT and FQNNGV.

The chain combines TRBV6-5 with TRBJ1-2; TRBD1 might be the D (6 bases). The CDR3 is made up of 14 amino acids. Germline-derived CDR1 and CDR2 are MNHEY and SVGAGI. Trimming stripped 2 bases from V and 4 bases from J, with 11 bases between. CDR3 region: CASSYLGGSYGYTF. CDR3 DNA: TGTGCCAGCAGTTACCTAGGGGGTAGCTATGGCTACACCTTC.

This clone is a singleton in its sample. The V gene is TRBV9, the J gene TRBJ1-3; 10 bases map to TRBD1. Germline lookup yields CDR1 SGDLS and CDR2 YYNGEE. The CDR3 consists of 21 residues. J lost 0 bases, V lost 3 bases, and 18 bases had no gene match. The CDR3 DNA reads as TGTGCCAGCAGCGCCTCCCACCGGGACAGGGGCGTCCGGGGCTCTGGAAACACCATATATTTT. Translating it yields CASSASHRDRGVRGSGNTIYF.

This chain joins TRBV5-1 and TRBJ1-1; tentative D call: TRBD1 (6 bases). The CDR3 is made up of 14 amino acids. The V end lost 4 bases, the J end lost 6 bases, and 16 bases lay between the germline ends. From germline, CDR1 is SGHRS and CDR2 YFSETQ. CDR3 region: CASSPLLGHPEAFF. The CDR3 DNA follows: TGCGCCAGCAGCCCGTTGTTGGGACACCCTGAAGCTTTCTTT. Combining the CDR3 with reference TRBV5-1 and TRBJ1-1 gives the whole variable domain KAGVTQTPRYLIKTRGQQVTLSCSPISGHRSVSWYQQTPGQGLQFLFEYFSETQRNKGNFPGRFSGRQFSNSRSEMNVSTLELGDSALYLCASSPLLGHPEAFFGQGTRLTVV.

The sample holds a few counts of this clone. V and J are TRBV11-1 and TRBJ1-1; D uncertain. The CDR3 consists of 11 residues. V was shortened by 5 bases and J by 1 base, with 2 bases between the two germline ends. Germline loops: CDR1 SGHAT, CDR2 FQDESV (reference sequence). CDR3 sequence: CASSQNTEAFF. CDR3 DNA sequence: TGTGCCAGCAGCCAGAACACTGAAGCTTTCTTT.

This chain joins TRBV7-8 and TRBJ1-5; TRBD1 matches at 7 bases. Germline-derived CDR1 and CDR2 are SGHVS and FQNEAQ. The J segment lost 0 bases and the V segment lost 6 bases, leaving 5 bases of the junction unmatched. The CDR3 sequence is 15 residues long. The CDR3, as DNA: TGTGCCAGCAGAAAACAGGGGTATAGCAATCAGCCCCAGCATTTT. It codes for CASRKQGYSNQPQHF.

The chain links TRBV18 to TRBJ2-3; TRBD2 matches 7 bases. V gave up 3 bases and J gave up 4 bases; unmatched junction bases: 7. In germline, CDR1 is KGHSH, CDR2 LQKENI. This CDR3 is built from 15 residues. In DNA, the CDR3 is TGTGCCAGCTCACCTAGCGGGCCCCCGCCAGATACGCAGTATTTT. Amino acid sequence: CASSPSGPPPDTQYF.

CDR3 sequence: CASSLGRQGLYETQYF. CDR3 DNA: TGTGCCAGCAGCTTAGGAAGACAGGGGTTGTATGAGACCCAGTACTTC. The rearrangement links TRBV7-2 to TRBJ2-5, with 8 bases aligning to TRBD1. The germline CDR1 and CDR2 sequences are SGHTA and FQGNSA. V shed 1 base, J shed 5 bases, and the junction held 9 bases outside the gene matches. The CDR3 extends over 16 amino acids.

The chain couples TRBV19 to TRBJ1-1, with D possibly TRBD1 on 5 matching bases. V dropped 5 bases and J dropped 0 bases, with 22 bases sitting between them. The CDR3 loop spans 18 amino acids. CDR1 and CDR2 (germline): LNHDA, SQIVND (reference sequence). CDR3 bases: TGTGCCAGTAGTTTCCGGGCTATCCCGGAAGGGGTGAACACTGAAGCTTTCTTT. This codes for CASSFRAIPEGVNTEAFF.

This clone came up a few times. V usage is TRBV18 and J usage is TRBJ2-7; TRBD2 agrees at 13 bases. There are 15 residues in the CDR3. The J segment lost 9 bases and the V segment lost 3 bases, leaving 8 bases of the junction unmatched. Germline V gene lookup returns CDR1 KGHSH and CDR2 LQKENI. CDR3 DNA sequence: TGTGCCAGCTCACCCGGACTAGCGGGGGAACCTCGGCAGTACTTC. As protein: CASSPGLAGEPRQYF.

The chain employs TRBV4-1 and TRBJ1-5; 7 bases are shared with TRBD1. This CDR3 comprises 17 residues. CDR1 and CDR2 from the germline V gene are MGHRA and YSYEKL. The J segment lost 3 bases and the V segment lost 0 bases, leaving 8 bases of the junction unmatched. The CDR3 nucleotides are TGCGCCAGCAGCCAAGATAGGTCGGGACAGCACAATCAGCCCCAGCATTTT. Translating gives CASSQDRSGQHNQPQHF.

The chain carries TRBV7-8 and TRBJ1-1; D perhaps matches TRBD1 (5 bases). The ends were cut back, 1 base at V and 6 bases at J, with 12 bases in the middle. The length of the CDR3 is 14 residues. The germline gives CDR1 SGHVS, CDR2 FQNEAQ. For the CDR3, the DNA is TGTGCCAGCAGCTTAGAAGCACGGGGGGCTGAAGCTTTCTTT. Translating it yields CASSLEARGAEAFF.

Remarks on this clone: The same CDR3 arises from other DNA sequences in this sample as well. This rearrangement joins TRBV7-9 to TRBJ1-5; the D is unclear. The CDR3 extends over 14 amino acids. Germline CDR1 is SEHNR and CDR2 is FQNEAQ (reference sequence). Trimming shortened V by 2 bases and J by 1 base, and 6 bases separated the two germline ends. The CDR3 DNA reads TGTGCCAGCAGCTTACGAGGCAGCAATCAGCCCCAGCATTTT. Residues: CASSLRGSNQPQHF.